Shown below are 5 T cell receptor beta chains from a single sample sequenced in a study of molecular identifiers for immune sequencing clone quantification. TCRdb itself ran the PCR reads through MiXCR, one entry per CDR3 protein. The sample has about half a million distinct CDR3 sequences, about 25% seen once. Sequencing was carried out using naive CD8+ T cells from blood, with Jurkat cell RNA spiked in. Subset of the sample: FACS-sorted CD8+CD4-CCR7+CD45RA+ naive T cells. These receptors all stem from a human donor in good health. Some libraries in this study had Jurkat cell RNA spiked in.

This clonotype occurred many times. CDR3: CASSLKSGLATDEQFF. The CDR3 nucleotides read TGTGCCAGCAGCTTGAAATCGGGACTAGCTACGGATGAGCAGTTCTTC. The V and J genes are TRBV7-2 and TRBJ2-1, with TRBD2 matching over 9 bases. This CDR3 has 16 amino acids. Trimming removed 3 bases from V and 8 bases from J; junction bases left unmatched: 11. Germline loops: CDR1 SGHTA, CDR2 FQGNSA.

This sequence joins TRBV29-1 and TRBJ2-7; no definite D call. The germline gives CDR1 SQVTM, CDR2 ANQGSEA. There are 13 residues in the CDR3. V was trimmed by 0 bases and J by 0 bases, leaving 6 bases between them. CDR3 in DNA: TGCAGCGTTGAAGACGGTTACTCCTACGAGCAGTACTTC. Protein product: CSVEDGYSYEQYF.

The chain recombines TRBV20-1 with TRBJ2-7, with TRBD2 identical over 9 bases. CDR3 size: 13 residues. Germline values: CDR1 DFQATT, CDR2 SNEGSKA (reference sequence). Trimming at V came to 7 bases and at J to 0 bases, leaving 4 bases not matched to a gene. The CDR3 here is CSVTSGFSYEQYF. DNA of the CDR3: TGCAGTGTCACTAGCGGGTTCTCCTACGAGCAGTACTTC.

A few counts support this clonotype. This chain connects TRBV6-2 or TRBV6-3 to TRBJ1-1; D is perhaps TRBD1 (5 bases). V lost 3 bases to trimming and J lost 5 bases, with 10 bases between them. The length of the CDR3 is 13 residues. CDR1 and CDR2 (germline): MNHEY, SVGEGT. The CDR3 loop is CASSYGRGTEAFF. The CDR3 region has the DNA TGTGCCAGCAGTTATGGCCGGGGGACTGAAGCTTTCTTT.

Only a few counts were recorded for this clonotype. A much larger clone lies one base from this, so it may be a read error. This sequence joins TRBV13 and TRBJ1-2; D uncertain. CDR3 size: 11 residues. V dropped 4 bases and J dropped 5 bases, with 5 bases sitting between them. The germline CDR1 and CDR2 sequences are PRHDT and FYEKMQ (reference sequence). CDR3 nucleotides: TGTGCCAGCAGCTCCAGATATGGCTACACCTTC. Translated, it gives CASSSRYGYTF.